This TCR beta chain was identified in a study of CDR3 diversity in severe acne. TCRdb used MiXCR to reprocess the PCR reads, holding one entry per CDR3 protein. Here the sample spans around 100,000 distinct CDR3 sequences, 45% to 60% being singletons. This clonotype was detected ten times or more. Germline CDR1 LGHNA, CDR2 YSLEER. The CDR3 extends over 17 amino acids. J was trimmed by 0 bases and V by 2 bases; bases with no gene match: 10. The chain joins TRBV4-3 to TRBJ2-7; 7 bases match TRBD2. Sequences were obtained from blood. The source is a male donor with acne. DNA of the CDR3: TGCGCCAGCAGCCAATCCGCCACTAGCGCTGGCTCCTACGAGCAGTACTTC. Protein product: CASSQSATSAGSYEQYF.